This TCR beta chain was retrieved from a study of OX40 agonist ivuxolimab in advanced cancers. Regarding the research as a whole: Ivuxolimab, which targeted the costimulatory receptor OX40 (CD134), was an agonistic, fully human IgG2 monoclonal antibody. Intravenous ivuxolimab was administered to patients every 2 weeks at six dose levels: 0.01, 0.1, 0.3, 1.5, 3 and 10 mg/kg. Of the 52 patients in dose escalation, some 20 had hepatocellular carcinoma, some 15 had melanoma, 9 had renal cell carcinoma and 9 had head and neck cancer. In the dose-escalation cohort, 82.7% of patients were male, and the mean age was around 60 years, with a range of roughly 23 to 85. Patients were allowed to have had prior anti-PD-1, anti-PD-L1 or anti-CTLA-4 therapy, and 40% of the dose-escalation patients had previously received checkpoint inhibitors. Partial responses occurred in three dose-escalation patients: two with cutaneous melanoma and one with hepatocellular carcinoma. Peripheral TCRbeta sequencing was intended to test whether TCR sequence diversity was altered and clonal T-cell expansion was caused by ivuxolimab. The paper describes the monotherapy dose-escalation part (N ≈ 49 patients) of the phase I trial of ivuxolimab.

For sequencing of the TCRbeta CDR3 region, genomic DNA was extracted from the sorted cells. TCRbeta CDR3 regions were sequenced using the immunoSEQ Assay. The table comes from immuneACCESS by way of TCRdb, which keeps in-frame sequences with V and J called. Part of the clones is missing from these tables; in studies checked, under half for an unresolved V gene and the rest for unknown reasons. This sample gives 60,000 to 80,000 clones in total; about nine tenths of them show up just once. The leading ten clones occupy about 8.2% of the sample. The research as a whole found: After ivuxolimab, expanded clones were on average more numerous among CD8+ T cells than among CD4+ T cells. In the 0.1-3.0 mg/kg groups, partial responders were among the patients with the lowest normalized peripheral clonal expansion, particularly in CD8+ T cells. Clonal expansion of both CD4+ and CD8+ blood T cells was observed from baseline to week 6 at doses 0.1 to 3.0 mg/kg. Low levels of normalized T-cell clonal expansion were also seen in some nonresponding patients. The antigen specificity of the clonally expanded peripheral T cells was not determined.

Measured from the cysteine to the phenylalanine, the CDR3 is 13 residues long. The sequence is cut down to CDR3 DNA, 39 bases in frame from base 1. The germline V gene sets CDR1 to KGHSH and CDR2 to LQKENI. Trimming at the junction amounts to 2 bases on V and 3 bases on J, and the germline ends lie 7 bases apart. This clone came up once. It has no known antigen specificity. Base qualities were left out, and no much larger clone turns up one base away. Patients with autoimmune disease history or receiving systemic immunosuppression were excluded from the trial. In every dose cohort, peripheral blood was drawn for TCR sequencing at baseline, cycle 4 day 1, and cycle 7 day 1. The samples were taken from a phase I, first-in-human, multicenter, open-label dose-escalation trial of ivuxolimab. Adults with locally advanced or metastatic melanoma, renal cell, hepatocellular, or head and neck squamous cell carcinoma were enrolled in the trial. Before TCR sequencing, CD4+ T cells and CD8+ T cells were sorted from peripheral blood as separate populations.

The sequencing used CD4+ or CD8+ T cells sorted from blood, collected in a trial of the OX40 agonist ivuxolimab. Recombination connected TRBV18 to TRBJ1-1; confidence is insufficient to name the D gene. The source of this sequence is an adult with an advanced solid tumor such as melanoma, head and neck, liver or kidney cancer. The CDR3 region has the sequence CASSPGLDTEAFF. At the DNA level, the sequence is TGTGCCAGCTCACCAGGACTCGACACTGAAGCTTTCTTT.